A selection of T cell receptor beta chains follows, all from one sample in a study of blood T cell repertoires in COVID-19. Here immunoSEQ multiplex PCR was the method, and the copy in TCRdb shows in-frame clones only, minus some. The table records 190,000 or so clones, 85% to 90% of them present only once. The sample taken for sequencing was peripheral blood. The receptors were gathered from a man in his forties or fifties with active or convalescent COVID-19. Each CDR3 is given with its conserved first and last residue. A D gene is named only where the DNA matches it firmly. Where a row states a size, it is once, few, many or the class of an expanded clone; other rows omit it.

-,TRBV28,TRBJ2-7,TRBD2,CASRSGDAEQYF,TGTGCCAGCCGAAGCGGGGATGCCGAGCAGTACTTC
few,TRBV6-4,TRBJ2-1,TRBD2,CASSDSEGTREFF,TGTGCCAGCAGTGACTCTGAAGGGACTAGGGAGTTCTTC
-,TRBV6-5,TRBJ2-3,TRBD2,CASRTGGAGTDTQYF,TGTGCCAGCAGGACCGGGGGGGCGGGTACAGATACGCAGTATTTT
few,TRBV7-6,TRBJ2-1,TRBD2,CASSSGGELNYEQFF,TGTGCCAGCAGCTCCGGGGGGGAATTAAATTACGAGCAGTTCTTC
-,TRBV7-2,TRBJ2-2,-,CASSLAGGSPGELFF,TGTGCCAGCAGCTTAGCGGGAGGCAGCCCCGGGGAGCTGTTTTTT
-,TRBV6-2/TRBV6-3,TRBJ2-1,TRBD1,CASSRDSEQFF,TGTGCCAGCAGTCGGGACAGTGAGCAGTTCTTC
once,TRBV28,TRBJ1-1,-,CATLRGEAFF,TGTGCCACCCTGCGTGGGGAGGCTTTCTTT
-,TRBV2,TRBJ1-2,-,CASSRTDYGYTF,TGTGCCAGCAGCCGGACAGACTATGGCTACACCTTC
-,TRBV7-3,TRBJ2-2,TRBD2,CASGLAENTGELFF,TGTGCCAGCGGACTAGCGGAGAACACCGGGGAGCTGTTTTTT
once,TRBV5-4,TRBJ1-5,-,CASSYGGPNQPQHF,TGTGCCAGCAGCTACGGGGGACCTAATCAGCCCCAGCATTTT